The sequence of this T cell receptor beta chain was determined in a study of blood T cell repertoires in COVID-19. Study in general: From T cells, B-cell-depleted T cells, or PBMCs came the material, which was cDNA or gDNA.

Per the original methods: Reference gene primers were amplified, and this amplification served to estimate nucleated cell counts. Sequenced by immunoSEQ multiplex PCR; TCRdb stores in-frame clones only, minus some. For V, J and clone size, that table is used; D and trimming come from the DNA. The table records 75,000 to 95,000 clones, about 81% of them present only once. V shed 3 bases and J 4 bases; nucleotides not matched to a gene: 6. The CDR3 consists of 15 residues. Germline loops: CDR1 SGHRS, CDR2 YFSETQ. The receptor was isolated from a human donor in a cohort sampled during active COVID-19. This chain uses TRBV5-1 with TRBJ1-2; TRBD1 matches 10 bases. What was sequenced was peripheral blood. The CDR3 DNA reads as TGCGCCAGCAGCTCGGGACAGGGGACTTTCTATGGCTACACCTTC. Residues: CASSSGQGTFYGYTF.